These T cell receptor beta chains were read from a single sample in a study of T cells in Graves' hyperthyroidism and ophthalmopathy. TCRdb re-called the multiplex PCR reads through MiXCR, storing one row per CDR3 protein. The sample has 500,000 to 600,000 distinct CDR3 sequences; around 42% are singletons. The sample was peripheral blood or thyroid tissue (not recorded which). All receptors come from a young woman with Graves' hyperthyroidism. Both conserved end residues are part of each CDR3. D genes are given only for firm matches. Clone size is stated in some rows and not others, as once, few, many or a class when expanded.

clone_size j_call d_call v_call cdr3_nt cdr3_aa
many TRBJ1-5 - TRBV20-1 TGCAGTGCTAGAGTCGTGGGGTGGCAGCCCCAGCATTTT CSARVVGWQPQHF
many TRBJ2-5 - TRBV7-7 TGTGCCAGCAGCTCACAGTCAGGACAGCTAAAAGAGACCCAGTACTTC CASSSQSGQLKETQYF
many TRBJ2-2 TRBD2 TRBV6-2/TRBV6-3 TGTGCCGGACGGACTAGCGGTTCGGAGCTGTTTTTT CAGRTSGSELFF
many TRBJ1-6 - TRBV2 TGTGCCAGCAGCCTCCAACACAGGTTTGAGAATTCACCCCTCCACTTT CASSLQHRFENSPLHF
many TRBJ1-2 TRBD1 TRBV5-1 TGCGCCAGTGCCCCTACAGGGGGCAATTATGGCTACACCTTC CASAPTGGNYGYTF
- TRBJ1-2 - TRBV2 TGTGCCAGCAGGGAAGAGGGGCGAGGCTACACCTTC CASREEGRGYTF
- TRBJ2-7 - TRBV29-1 TGCAGTTTAGGAAGGAGGGCCTACGAGCAGTACTTC CSLGRRAYEQYF
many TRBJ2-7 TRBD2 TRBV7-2 TGTGCCAGCAGCCAGGGACTAGCGGACTACGAGCAGTACTTC CASSQGLADYEQYF
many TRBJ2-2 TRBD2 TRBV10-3 TGTGCCATCAGTGGTCCGGGACTAGCTTTGGCCGGGGAGCTGTTTTTT CAISGPGLALAGELFF
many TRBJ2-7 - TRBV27 TGTGCCAGCAGTTTTTCCTTCCCCTACGAGCAGTACTTC CASSFSFPYEQYF
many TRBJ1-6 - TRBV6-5 TGTGCCAGCAGGATGGCTACAGGGCTTAATTCACCCCTCCACTTT CASRMATGLNSPLHF
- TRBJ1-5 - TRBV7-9 TGTGCCAGCAGCTTAAGCGGTATTTATGGGGAGACCCAGCATTTT CASSLSGIYGETQHF
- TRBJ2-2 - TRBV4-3 TGCGCCAGCAGTCCCCAGGGGGGCTTGGGGGAGCTGTTTTTT CASSPQGGLGELFF
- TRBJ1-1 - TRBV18 TGTGCCAGCTCACCACGAGCAGGGGAAAGCACTGAAGCTTTCTTT CASSPRAGESTEAFF
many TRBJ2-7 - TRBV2 TGTGCCAGCAGTGAAGGGTACGAGCAGTACTTC CASSEGYEQYF
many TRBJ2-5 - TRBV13 TGTGCCAGCAGCTTAGGCGTGGACTTCTGGGGCGGAGAGACCCAGTACTTC CASSLGVDFWGGETQYF
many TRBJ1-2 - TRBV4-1 TGCGCCAGCAGCCAACCCATAACAGCCTATGGCTACACCTTC CASSQPITAYGYTF
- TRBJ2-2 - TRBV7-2 - CASSLGPGSCFF
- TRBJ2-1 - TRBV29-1 TGCAGCGGCACCTTTAGGACATACAATGAGCAGTTCTTC CSGTFRTYNEQFF
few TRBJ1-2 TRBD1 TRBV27 TGTGCCAGCAGTCCCTCCGGGACAGGGAGCTATGGCTACACCTTC CASSPSGTGSYGYTF
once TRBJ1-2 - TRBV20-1 TGCAGTGCCGGAGGGGGGAACACCGGGGTAGCTGGCTACACCTTC CSAGGGNTGVAGYTF
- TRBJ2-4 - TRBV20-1 TGCAGTGCGAGCTTAGCGCAAAACATTCAGTACTTC CSASLAQNIQYF
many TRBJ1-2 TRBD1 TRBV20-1 TGCAGTGCTGGAACCGGGACAGATGGCTACACCTTC CSAGTGTDGYTF
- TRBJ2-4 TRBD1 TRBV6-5 TGTGCCAGCAGGGGACAGGGGAGAGGCAAAAACATTCAGTACTTC CASRGQGRGKNIQYF
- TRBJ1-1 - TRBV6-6 TGTGCCAGCAGTAGACAAGGTTTGGGCACTGAAGCTTTCTTT CASSRQGLGTEAFF
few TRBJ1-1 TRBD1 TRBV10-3 TGTGCCATCAGTGAGCCCCATGGGACAGGGGTTATGAACACTGAAGCTTTCTTT CAISEPHGTGVMNTEAFF
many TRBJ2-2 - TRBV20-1 TGCAGTGCTAGAAGGTTCAGTAAGAACACCGGGGAGCTGTTTTTT CSARRFSKNTGELFF
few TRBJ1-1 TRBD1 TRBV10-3 TGTGCCATCAGGGAAGGGGGCGAGAACACTGAAGCTTTCTTT CAIREGGENTEAFF
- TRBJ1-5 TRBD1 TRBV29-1 TGCAGCGTTGTTCCGCAGGGGGCCCAGCATTTT CSVVPQGAQHF
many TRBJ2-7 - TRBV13 TGTGCCAGCAGCTTGGGCTGGGGACAAAAGGCCGAGCAGTACTTC CASSLGWGQKAEQYF
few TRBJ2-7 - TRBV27 TGTGCCAGCAGTTTCTCCCAAACAGGGCAATACTACGAGCAGTACTTC CASSFSQTGQYYEQYF
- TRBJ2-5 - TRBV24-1 TGTGCCACCAGTGCCCCGAACGGAGACAAGCCAGAGACTCAGTACTTC CATSAPNGDKPETQYF
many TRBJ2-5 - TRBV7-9 TGTGCCAGCAGCTTTTGGGAGCCCGAAGAGACCCAGTACTTC CASSFWEPEETQYF
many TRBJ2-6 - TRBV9 TGTGCCAGCGGGGCCAACGTCCTGACTTTC CASGANVLTF
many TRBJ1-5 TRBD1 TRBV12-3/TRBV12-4 TGTGCCAGCAGTCAACAGGACAGGGGCAATCAGCCCCAGCATTTT CASSQQDRGNQPQHF
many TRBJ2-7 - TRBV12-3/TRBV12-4 TGTGCCAGCAGCCCTACAGGTTTCTCCTACGAGCAGTACTTC CASSPTGFSYEQYF
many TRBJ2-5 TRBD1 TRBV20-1 TGCAGCGTAGCGGAAGGGACAGGGGGCACCCAGTACTTC CSVAEGTGGTQYF